These 14 T cell receptor beta chains share one sample of origin, sequenced in a study of T cell responses to AZD1222 COVID-19 vaccine. Produced via immunoSEQ multiplex PCR; TCRdb's table is partial and in-frame only. Of roughly 81,000 clones in the sample, roughly 88% were seen once. This specimen was peripheral blood, taken on day 0 of AZD1222 vaccination. All receptors come from an adult in good health.

The sample holds one count of this clone. The same CDR3 also results from other DNA sequences found in this sample. The J gene is TRBJ2-4, the V gene TRBV5-6; no clear D. V was trimmed by 1 base and J by 0 bases, leaving 5 bases between them. Germline V gene sequence: CDR1 SGHDT, CDR2 YYEEEE. The CDR3 spans 14 residues. The CDR3 DNA sequence: TGTGCCAGCAGCTTGAGGCTAGCCAAAAACATTCAGTACTTC. Residues: CASSLRLAKNIQYF.

J is TRBJ1-1 and V is TRBV14; D gene unclear. V lost 4 bases to trimming and J lost 3 bases, with 9 bases between them. The CDR3 consists of 13 residues. CDR1 is SGHDN and CDR2 is FVKESK in the germline V gene. CDR3 nucleotides: TGTGCCAGCAGCCTCTATTTGGACACTGAAGCTTTCTTT. Protein: CASSLYLDTEAFF. The full variable domain, with the rest looked up from reference TRBV14 and TRBJ1-1, is EAGVTQFPSHSVIEKGQTVTLRCDPISGHDNLYWYRRVMGKEIKFLLHFVKESKQDESGMPNNRFLAERTGGTYSTLKVQPAELEDSGVYFCASSLYLDTEAFFGQGTRLTVV.

This clone has just a few counts. The CDR3 DNA reads as TGTGCCACCAGTTTACGGGACGCAGCTAACTATGGCTACACCTTC. Translation gives CATSLRDAANYGYTF. The genes are TRBV15 and TRBJ1-2; tentative D call: TRBD1 (5 bases). The length of the CDR3 is 15 residues. Germline CDR1 is LNHNV and CDR2 is YYDKDF (reference sequence). Trimming stripped 6 bases from V and 0 bases from J, with 14 bases between.

The table lists this clone with a few counts. J is TRBJ2-7 and V is TRBV2; no reliable D call. CDR1 SNHLY and CDR2 FYNNEI come from the germline V gene. V was cut by 3 bases and J by 3 bases, with 9 bases left in between. CDR3 length: 13 amino acids. The CDR3 nucleotides are TGTGCCAGCAGTGACCTTCGGCTCTACGAGCAGTACTTC. As protein: CASSDLRLYEQYF.

V gene TRBV12-5 combines with J gene TRBJ2-7; D might be TRBD1 (5 bases). This CDR3 has 14 amino acids. CDR1 LGHNT and CDR2 FRNRAP come from the germline V gene. CDR3 sequence reads: CAFGAGAFGNEQYF. Written as DNA, the CDR3 is TGTGCATTTGGGGCTGGGGCGTTTGGTAACGAGCAGTACTTC.

The sample holds one count of this clone. CDR3 residues: CASSQANYGYTF. In nucleotides, the CDR3 is TGTGCCAGCAGCCAAGCCAACTATGGCTACACCTTC. This sequence joins TRBV28 and TRBJ1-2; D gene uncertain. The V and J ends lost 6 bases and 2 bases respectively, with 7 bases between them. This CDR3 spans 12 amino acids. Germline V gene sequence: CDR1 MDHEN, CDR2 SYDVKM.

The chain links TRBV19 to TRBJ2-1; possibly TRBD2 for D (6 bases). V dropped 5 bases and J dropped 0 bases, with 11 bases sitting between them. This CDR3 spans 15 amino acids. CDR1 and CDR2 from the germline V gene are LNHDA and SQIVND (reference sequence). CDR3 region: CASSLAGNSYNEQFF. CDR3 in DNA: TGTGCCAGTAGTTTGGCGGGGAACTCCTACAATGAGCAGTTCTTC.

The chain joins TRBV28 to TRBJ2-1, with 9 bases identical to TRBD1. Germline lookup yields CDR1 MDHEN and CDR2 SYDVKM. J gave up 5 bases and V 7 bases, and 9 bases lay outside the gene matches. The CDR3 sequence is 15 residues long. CDR3 nucleotide sequence: TGTGCCAGCACCCCCGACGGGACAGGGAACAATGAGCAGTTCTTC. This gives the protein CASTPDGTGNNEQFF. Full variable domain (outside the CDR3, taken from reference TRBV28 and TRBJ2-1): DVKVTQSSRYLVKRTGEKVFLECVQDMDHENMFWYRQDPGLGLRLIYFSYDVKMKEKGDIPEGYSVSREKKERFSLILESASTNQTSMYLCASTPDGTGNNEQFFGPGTRLTVL.

The rearrangement joins TRBV11-3 to TRBJ2-2; D remains unclear. There are 14 residues in the CDR3. The germline V gene has CDR1 SGHNT and CDR2 YENEEA. Trimming took 1 base from V and 0 from J, leaving 3 bases between them. The CDR3 region is CASSLVANTGELFF. The CDR3 DNA sequence: TGTGCCAGCAGCTTAGTCGCGAACACCGGGGAGCTGTTTTTT.

This chain joins TRBV4-2 and TRBJ1-2, with 8 bases that match TRBD1. CDR1 LGHNA and CDR2 YNFKEQ come from the germline V gene. The J segment lost 8 bases and the V segment lost 1 base, leaving 9 bases of the junction unmatched. This CDR3 region has 15 residues. CDR3 in amino acids: CASSQGQGPPEGYTF. CDR3 bases: TGTGCCAGCAGCCAAGGACAGGGGCCCCCCGAGGGCTACACCTTC.

The rearrangement links TRBV4-1 to TRBJ2-2; D is unclear. This CDR3 has 15 residues. Trimming stripped 3 bases from V and 3 bases from J, with 11 bases between. Germline values: CDR1 MGHRA, CDR2 YSYEKL. CDR3 nucleotide sequence: TGCGCCAGCAGCCATGATGACGGGTACACCGGGGAGCTGTTTTTT. It specifies CASSHDDGYTGELFF.

This rearrangement joins TRBV19 to TRBJ1-1; D possibly corresponds to TRBD1 (6 bases). The CDR3 runs 14 residues. Germline CDR1 is LNHDA and CDR2 is SQIVND (reference sequence). The V gene lost 4 bases and the J gene lost 1 base, with 10 bases spanning the gap. CDR3 nucleotide sequence: TGTGCCAGTAGTACCCGGGGACAGAACACTGAAGCTTTCTTT. Encoded protein: CASSTRGQNTEAFF.

The genes are TRBV11-2 and TRBJ1-5; 8 bases line up with TRBD1. V shed 1 base, J shed 6 bases, and the junction held 8 bases outside the gene matches. This CDR3 is built from 16 residues. The germline V gene has CDR1 SGHAT and CDR2 FQNNGV. The CDR3, as DNA: TGTGCCAGCAGCTTAGGGGGCCAGGGGGCAGGTCAGCCCCAGCATTTT. It codes for CASSLGGQGAGQPQHF.

This chain joins TRBV6-6 and TRBJ2-5; TRBD1 matches 8 bases. Germline V gene lookup returns CDR1 MNHNY and CDR2 SVGAGI (reference sequence). The CDR3 is 14 residues long. With 6 bases clipped from V and 4 bases from J, the junction kept 7 bases outside the gene matches. Here the CDR3 DNA reads TGTGCCAGCAGCAACAGGGGGACACCAGAGACCCAGTACTTC. Residues: CASSNRGTPETQYF.